This T cell receptor (beta chain) derives from a study of post-analysis software for immune sequencing data. The germline CDR1 and CDR2 sequences are LGHDT and YNNKEL (reference sequence). V was clipped by 0 bases and J by 2 bases, with 8 bases between them. The CDR3 contains 14 residues. With regard to this clonotype: What it binds is unknown.

Presence of unique molecular identifiers characterized the TCR beta cDNA libraries. TCRdb reanalysed the PCR reads using MiXCR and keeps one entry per CDR3 protein. Altogether around 500,000 distinct CDR3 sequences are present, roughly 34% being singletons, with the ten largest covering 6%. General observations from the study: Elevated frequency relative to controls characterized four to six TRBV segments in patients, TRBV5-6, TRBV5-1 and TRBV20-1 among them.

This rearrangement joins TRBV3-1 to TRBJ2-7; D ambiguous. The receptor was isolated from a girl between 2 and 17 years old with multiple sclerosis. What was sequenced was blood. CDR3 amino acids: CASSQDTLAYEQYF. The CDR3 nucleotides are TGTGCCAGCAGCCAAGATACCCTAGCCTACGAGCAGTACTTC.